This T cell receptor beta chain comes out of a study of shared clonotypes between healthy human individuals. Germline V gene data show CDR1 as LNHNV and CDR2 as YYDKDF (reference sequence). This CDR3 comprises 15 residues. V lost 0 bases and J lost 7, with 15 bases in between. Both subsets, CD45RA+ naive and CD45RA-negative memory, were split from the CD4+ cells. It was at deep level that the assay was run. Once extracted for a subset, genomic DNA was divided evenly among several immunoSEQ plates. Assay used: immunoSEQ multiplex PCR; TCRdb lists only in-frame clones, some missing. The sample has 2 million to 2.5 million clones, roughly 90% seen once; the top ten hold about 0.36%.

Sequencing was performed on naive CD4+ T cells from PBMCs. The subset was: CD45RA+ positively selected. This receptor was identified in a man between 18 and 29 years old in good health. Some clones in this sample may be carry-over from other donors' samples. The V gene is TRBV15, the J gene TRBJ1-1, with unresolved D. DNA of the CDR3: TGTGCCACCAGCAGAGATAGAGGCAGCCAGTTTGAAGCTTTCTTT. It is translated as CATSRDRGSQFEAFF.